Below, 24 T cell receptor beta chains from the same sample are listed, as sequenced in a study of cytomegalovirus exposure and HLA in healthy donors. With 60 Vbeta and 13 Jbeta primers, the PCR was carried out. Repertoires were generated with immunoSEQ multiplex PCR, while TCRdb's copy carries only in-frame clones and drops some. The sample includes about 98,000 clones, 60% to 75% of them seen just once. What was sequenced was PBMCs. These receptors came from a female donor in good health and CMV-seronegative.

The count of this clone is one. The chain couples TRBV5-4 to TRBJ1-3; D perhaps matches TRBD1 (6 bases). The CDR3 runs 16 residues. V lost 4 bases to trimming and J lost 0 bases, with 14 bases between them. Germline V gene sequence: CDR1 SGHNT, CDR2 YYREEE (reference sequence). The CDR3 region has the DNA TGTGCCAGCAGCCCAGGACAGTCCCTCTCTGGAAACACCATATATTTT. Protein product: CASSPGQSLSGNTIYF. The entire variable domain, with the rest obtained from reference TRBV5-4 and TRBJ1-3, is as follows: ETGVTQSPTHLIKTRGQQVTLRCSSQSGHNTVSWYQQALGQGPQFIFQYYREEENGRGNFPPRFSGLQFPNYSSELNVNALELDDSALYLCASSPGQSLSGNTIYFGEGSWLTVV.

The rearrangement links TRBV2 to TRBJ2-3; 11 positions agree with TRBD1. The CDR3 spans 17 residues. Germline assignment: CDR1 SNHLY and CDR2 FYNNEI. Germline trimming cut 2 bases from V and 4 bases from J; bases unmatched to any gene: 8. The DNA for the CDR3 is TGTGCCAGCAGTGAAAAAGGGACAGGGGGGGTCTCAGATACGCAGTATTTT. This codes for CASSEKGTGGVSDTQYF.

This clone occurred once. V and J are TRBV6-6 and TRBJ1-6, with TRBD1 matching 7 bases. Unmatched junction bases numbered 6, after V lost 4 bases and J lost 6 bases. This CDR3 has 15 residues. Germline CDR1 MNHNY, CDR2 SVGAGI (reference sequence). CDR3 region: CASSSKQGLNSPLHF. The CDR3 nucleotides read TGTGCCAGCAGTTCCAAACAGGGGCTTAATTCACCCCTCCACTTT.

CDR3 in DNA: TGTGCCAGCAGCCCCCGGGGTTTGGGATCCTACGAGCAGTACTTC. Translated: CASSPRGLGSYEQYF. The rearrangement joins TRBV7-2 to TRBJ2-7; D may be TRBD2 (5 bases). Trimming cost V 5 bases and J 1 base, with 15 bases left between them. The CDR3 loop spans 15 amino acids. Per the germline V gene, CDR1 is SGHTA and CDR2 is FQGNSA.

This chain's CDR3 is CASSLEGAAYNEQFF. CDR3 in DNA: TGTGCCAGCAGCTTAGAGGGGGCAGCCTACAATGAGCAGTTCTTC. The chain couples TRBV11-2 to TRBJ2-1; possible D gene TRBD1, 6 bases. CDR1 is SGHAT and CDR2 is FQNNGV in the germline V gene. Trimming shortened V by 0 bases and J by 2 bases, and 8 bases separated the two germline ends. The CDR3 has 15 residues.

V usage is TRBV15 and J usage is TRBJ2-5; 7 bases are a match to TRBD2. CDR1 is LNHNV, CDR2 YYDKDF, per germline (reference sequence). Trimming took 8 bases from V and 5 from J; bases not matched to a gene: 5. The CDR3 spans 12 residues. The CDR3 sequence: CATQRDRETQYF. The CDR3, as DNA: TGTGCCACCCAGCGGGATCGGGAGACCCAGTACTTC.

The chain is built from TRBV19 and TRBJ2-4; 8 nucleotides match TRBD2. Unmatched junction bases numbered 6, after V lost 5 bases and J lost 6 bases. Germline CDR1 LNHDA, CDR2 SQIVND (reference sequence). The CDR3 extends over 14 amino acids. The CDR3 loop is CASSPLAGTNIQYF. The CDR3 nucleotides read TGTGCCAGTAGTCCCCTAGCGGGTACAAACATTCAGTACTTC.

This chain connects TRBV19 to TRBJ2-7; D not certain. Deletions cut 4 bases from V and 0 bases from J, with 10 bases between. CDR1 and CDR2 (germline): LNHDA, SQIVND (reference sequence). This CDR3 spans 14 amino acids. In nucleotides, the CDR3 is TGTGCCAGTAGTAAGTGGCAGCGCTCCTACGAGCAGTACTTC. Its translation: CASSKWQRSYEQYF.

This clone was observed a few times. Other DNA sequences within the sample encode an identical CDR3. The V and J genes are TRBV5-4 and TRBJ2-1; TRBD2 agrees at 11 bases. The CDR3 covers 15 residues. Per germline, CDR1 SGHNT and CDR2 YYREEE (reference sequence). V lost 4 bases to trimming and J lost 4 bases; unmatched junction nucleotides: 4. Here the CDR3 DNA reads TGTGCCAGCAGCCCCGGGACTAGCGGTTACAATGAGCAGTTCTTC. Residues: CASSPGTSGYNEQFF. The complete variable domain, with remaining parts taken from reference TRBV5-4 and TRBJ2-1, reads ETGVTQSPTHLIKTRGQQVTLRCSSQSGHNTVSWYQQALGQGPQFIFQYYREEENGRGNFPPRFSGLQFPNYSSELNVNALELDDSALYLCASSPGTSGYNEQFFGPGTRLTVL.

This chain links TRBV19 with TRBJ2-7; 9 nucleotides match TRBD2. Trimming took 3 bases from V and 1 from J; bases not matched to a gene: 4. This CDR3 comprises 15 residues. Germline CDR1 reads LNHDA; CDR2 reads SQIVND (reference sequence). CDR3 residues: CASSIILAGSYEQYF. The CDR3 nucleotides read TGTGCCAGTAGTATTATCCTAGCGGGATCCTACGAGCAGTACTTC. Variable domain in full (rest from reference TRBV19 and TRBJ2-7): DGGITQSPKYLFRKEGQNVTLSCEQNLNHDAMYWYRQDPGQGLRLIYYSQIVNDFQKGDIAEGYSVSREKKESFPLTVTSAQKNPTAFYLCASSIILAGSYEQYFGPGTRLTVT.

A single count supports this clone. The chain couples TRBV7-9 to TRBJ2-1; TRBD1 is a possible D gene (6 bases). Looked up from germline, CDR1 is SEHNR and CDR2 is FQNEAQ (reference sequence). The CDR3 extends over 17 amino acids. V was cut by 5 bases and J by 5 bases, with 22 bases left in between. CDR3 bases: TGTGCCAGCAGCCCGGACAGACAAATCCTCCGAAACAATGAGCAGTTCTTC. This translates into CASSPDRQILRNNEQFF.

The rearrangement uses TRBV4-1 and TRBJ2-1, with 11 bases aligning to TRBD2. V lost 2 bases to trimming and J lost 6 bases; unmatched junction nucleotides: 18. Per the germline V gene, CDR1 is MGHRA and CDR2 is YSYEKL. This CDR3 is built from 20 residues. CDR3 sequence: CASSQLGTSGKGGTPNEQFF. CDR3 nucleotide sequence: TGCGCCAGCAGCCAACTTGGGACTAGCGGTAAGGGAGGGACGCCCAATGAGCAGTTCTTC.

The CDR3 loop reads CASSFMGSWDRGSHEQYF. The CDR3 region has the DNA TGTGCCAGCAGTTTTATGGGGTCTTGGGACAGGGGTTCCCACGAGCAGTACTTC. The chain is built from TRBV28 and TRBJ2-7; 10 bases are shared with TRBD1. Germline assignment: CDR1 MDHEN and CDR2 SYDVKM. After removal of 3 bases from V and 5 bases from J, the junction contained 16 bases not matched to a gene. There are 18 residues in the CDR3.

The genes are TRBV11-1 and TRBJ2-3; no firm D call. Germline V gives CDR1 SGHAT, CDR2 FQDESV (reference sequence). Trimming stripped 2 bases from V and 0 bases from J, with 9 bases between. This CDR3 has 15 amino acids. CDR3: CASSLRRISTDTQYF. CDR3 nucleotides: TGTGCCAGCAGCTTAAGGCGGATTAGCACAGATACGCAGTATTTT. The full variable domain, rest sourced from reference TRBV11-1 and TRBJ2-3, is EAEVAQSPRYKITEKSQAVAFWCDPISGHATLYWYRQILGQGPELLVQFQDESVVDDSQLPKDRFSAERLKGVDSTLKIQPAELGDSAMYLCASSLRRISTDTQYFGPGTRLTVL.

The chain is built from TRBV11-2 and TRBJ2-7; 7 nucleotides agree with TRBD2. V shed 5 bases, J shed 0 bases, and the junction held 10 bases outside the gene matches. This CDR3 region has 16 residues. The germline gives CDR1 SGHAT, CDR2 FQNNGV. The CDR3: CASSPPRLARSYEQYF. In DNA, the CDR3 is TGTGCCAGCAGCCCCCCCAGACTAGCCCGCTCCTACGAGCAGTACTTC.

This chain connects TRBV9 to TRBJ2-7; 7 bases map to TRBD2. The CDR3 is 15 residues long. From germline, CDR1 is SGDLS and CDR2 YYNGEE. The ends lost 0 bases at V and 0 bases at J; junction bases unmatched: 3. As DNA, the CDR3 is TGTGCCAGCAGCGTAGCTAGCGGCAACTCCTACGAGCAGTACTTC. The encoded protein is CASSVASGNSYEQYF.

The chain couples TRBV2 to TRBJ1-5; D unresolved. CDR1 SNHLY and CDR2 FYNNEI come from the germline V gene. The CDR3 loop spans 17 amino acids. V gave up 7 bases and J gave up 0 bases, with 19 bases separating them. The CDR3 is CASKPGQSRFSNQPQHF. The CDR3 DNA is TGTGCCAGCAAACCGGGTCAGAGTAGATTTAGCAATCAGCCCCAGCATTTT.

The chain links TRBV23-1 to TRBJ1-1, with a tentative D call TRBD1 (6 bases). TRBV23-1 is marked as an open reading frame, function uncertain. V was pared by 4 bases and J by 2 bases, with 14 bases between. CDR3 length: 15 amino acids. CDR3 in DNA: TGCGCCAGCAGTCTGAAGGGGGTTGCAAACACTGAAGCTTTCTTT. This encodes CASSLKGVANTEAFF.

Concerning this clone: This same CDR3 is encoded by further DNA sequences in the sample. The gene calls are TRBV19 and TRBJ2-2, with D unresolved. This CDR3 has 12 residues. CDR1 LNHDA and CDR2 SQIVND come from the germline V gene (reference sequence). Between the trimmed V and J ends, which lost 3 bases and 6 bases, there was a span of 5 bases. The CDR3 coding sequence is TGTGCCAGTAGTATCCTTGCCGGGGAGCTGTTTTTT. This gives the protein CASSILAGELFF.

This chain connects TRBV28 to TRBJ2-2, with D possibly matching TRBD2 (6 bases). The CDR3 is made up of 15 amino acids. From germline, CDR1 is MDHEN and CDR2 SYDVKM. V lost 6 bases and J 7 bases, leaving 18 bases between the germline ends. The CDR3 nucleotides read TGTGCCAGCAGCTTCCCCGGGACTTCTAACGGGGAGCTGTTTTTT. Translated: CASSFPGTSNGELFF.

The chain links TRBV27 to TRBJ1-6, with D perhaps matching TRBD1 (6 bases). With 3 bases removed from V and 8 bases from J, the gap between germline ends came to 17 bases. The CDR3 is made up of 16 amino acids. Germline V gene sequence: CDR1 MNHEY, CDR2 SMNVEV (reference sequence). In nucleotides, the CDR3 is TGTGCCAGCAGTTTTTACGCTTCAGGGGTCGATTCACCCCTCCACTTT. It encodes CASSFYASGVDSPLHF.

V gene TRBV9 combines with J gene TRBJ1-1; possibly TRBD1 for D (5 bases). This CDR3 is built from 14 residues. V shed 0 bases and J shed 5 bases, with 11 bases lying between them. Looked up from germline, CDR1 is SGDLS and CDR2 is YYNGEE. The CDR3 here is CASSVGQGRTEAFF. CDR3 bases: TGTGCCAGCAGCGTAGGTCAGGGCCGAACTGAAGCTTTCTTT.

This chain uses TRBV27 with TRBJ2-7; 7 nucleotides line up with TRBD1. The V gene end was trimmed by 0 bases and the J gene end by 3 bases; junction bases not matched to a gene: 14. This CDR3 comprises 18 residues. Per germline, CDR1 MNHEY and CDR2 SMNVEV (reference sequence). The CDR3 protein is CASSLSWTGGGRNYEQYF. The CDR3 coding sequence is TGTGCCAGCAGTTTATCGTGGACAGGAGGTGGCCGAAACTACGAGCAGTACTTC.

The V call is TRBV6-5, the J call TRBJ2-7; perhaps TRBD1 as D (5 bases). Germline V CDR1 and CDR2: MNHEY, SVGAGI. CDR3 length equals 16 residues. The V and J ends lost 0 bases and 3 bases respectively, with 15 bases between them. The CDR3 coding sequence is TGTGCCAGCAGTTACTCGAAATCTAGGGGCGGCTACGAGCAGTACTTC. Translation gives CASSYSKSRGGYEQYF.